These 15 T cell receptor beta chains share one sample of origin, sequenced in a study of cytomegalovirus exposure and HLA in healthy donors. Both 60 Vbeta primers and 13 Jbeta primers went into the PCR. Generated by immunoSEQ multiplex PCR, the TCRdb table keeps only in-frame clones and is missing some. There are about 130,000 clones in the sample; 80% occur only once, and 2.2% lies in the top ten. The sequencing sample was made of PBMCs. Receptors were obtained from a man aged 25 to 45 in good health and CMV-seronegative.

With respect to this clone: An end of the junction differs from the germline gene, which may be a read error. The chain recombines TRBV15 with TRBJ2-1, with 8 bases identical to TRBD1. The CDR3 is 12 amino acids. Germline CDR1 is LNHNV and CDR2 is YYDKDF (reference sequence). The CDR3 coding sequence is TGTGCCACCAGCGGAGACAGGGGAAGAGAGTTCTTC. Protein product: CATSGDRGREFF.

V and J are TRBV7-2 and TRBJ2-6; tentatively, D is TRBD1 (5 bases). This CDR3 has 16 amino acids. Deletions cut 1 base from V and 2 bases from J, with 9 bases between. Germline V lookup: CDR1 SGHTA, CDR2 FQGNSA. CDR3 DNA sequence: TGTGCCAGCAGCTTAGTGGGCAGGGCTGGGGCCAACGTCCTGACTTTC. Residues: CASSLVGRAGANVLTF.

With regard to this clone: Other DNA variants within this sample encode the same CDR3. The genes are TRBV27 and TRBJ1-2, with TRBD1 matching 10 bases. There are 17 residues in the CDR3. V gave up 5 bases and J gave up 4 bases; unmatched junction bases: 13. CDR1 MNHEY and CDR2 SMNVEV come from the germline V gene (reference sequence). The CDR3 protein is CASSPDRGVNYGYGYTF. The CDR3 bases are TGTGCCAGCAGTCCGGACAGGGGGGTAAATTATGGCTATGGCTACACCTTC.

The V gene is TRBV15, the J gene TRBJ2-7, with TRBD2 matching over 11 bases. CDR1 is LNHNV, CDR2 YYDKDF, per germline (reference sequence). The CDR3 is 15 amino acids. V dropped 3 bases and J dropped 3; count of bases not matched to a gene: 4. CDR3 coding DNA: TGTGCCACCAGCAGTCCCGGGACTAGCGGCTACGAGCAGTACTTC. Its protein is CATSSPGTSGYEQYF.

This chain links TRBV29-1 with TRBJ2-5; D is unresolved. Germline V gene sequence: CDR1 SQVTM, CDR2 ANQGSEA. The V end lost 8 bases, the J end lost 2 bases, and 12 bases lay between the germline ends. The CDR3 is 12 amino acids. The CDR3 loop is CSSTPVQETQYF. The CDR3 nucleotides read TGCAGCTCTACCCCGGTGCAAGAGACCCAGTACTTC.

V is TRBV7-2 and J is TRBJ2-2, with D perhaps matching TRBD2 (6 bases). There are 14 residues in the CDR3. V shed 3 bases and J shed 11 bases, with 16 bases lying between them. Looked up from germline, CDR1 is SGHTA and CDR2 is FQGNSA. In nucleotides, the CDR3 is TGTGCCAGCAGCTTTCGGGACTCCCCCCCTGAGCTGTTTTTT. It codes for CASSFRDSPPELFF.

This rearrangement joins TRBV28 to TRBJ2-1, with D maybe TRBD2 (5 bases). Germline assignment: CDR1 MDHEN and CDR2 SYDVKM. The V and J ends lost 6 bases and 7 bases respectively, with 7 bases between them. This CDR3 is built from 11 residues. The CDR3 sequence: CASRLENEQFF. CDR3 nucleotides: TGTGCCAGCAGACTAGAGAATGAGCAGTTCTTC.

This clone appeared a few times. The chain combines TRBV10-1 with TRBJ1-2; D not certain. The V gene lost 2 bases and the J gene lost 1 base, with 5 bases spanning the gap. Germline lookup yields CDR1 WNHNN and CDR2 SYGVQD (reference sequence). CDR3 length: 13 residues. The CDR3 DNA follows: TGCGCCAGCAGTGAGGGCAGTAACTATGGCTACACCTTC. Its translation: CASSEGSNYGYTF.

In regard to this clone: The junction shows a germline mismatch at one end, possibly a read error. The J gene is TRBJ1-1, the V gene TRBV2; TRBD1 might be the D (5 bases). Germline values: CDR1 SNHLY, CDR2 FYNNEI. This CDR3 spans 14 amino acids. In DNA, the CDR3 is TGTGCCAGCACTGAAGGGGCCTTGAACACTGAAGCTTTCTTT. Amino acids: CASTEGALNTEAFF.

The V and J genes are TRBV2 and TRBJ2-7; D gene unclear. Trimming removed 9 bases from V and 7 bases from J, with 10 bases in between. The CDR3 covers 10 residues. Germline assignment: CDR1 SNHLY and CDR2 FYNNEI. The CDR3 sequence is CARYFREQYF. In nucleotides, the CDR3 is TGTGCCAGATACTTCCGAGAGCAGTACTTC.

CDR3 protein: CASSEQVAEETQYF. DNA of the CDR3: TGTGCCAGCAGTGAACAGGTAGCGGAAGAGACCCAGTACTTC. This rearrangement joins TRBV25-1 to TRBJ2-5; possible D gene TRBD2, 6 bases. V was clipped by 2 bases and J by 3 bases, with 10 bases between them. The CDR3 consists of 14 residues. The germline V gene encodes CDR1 MGHDK and CDR2 SYGVNS.

V and J are TRBV6-5 and TRBJ1-1; D unclear. CDR1 and CDR2 from the germline V gene are MNHEY and SVGAGI. This CDR3 is 15 amino acids long. V gave up 1 base and J gave up 1 base, with 10 bases separating them. The CDR3, as DNA: TGTGCCAGCAGTTACTTCGCGAGCGCGAACACTGAAGCTTTCTTT. Translated: CASSYFASANTEAFF.

This chain uses TRBV28 with TRBJ2-7, with 9 bases lining up with TRBD2. Germline V CDR1 and CDR2: MDHEN, SYDVKM. This CDR3 comprises 15 residues. With 7 bases clipped from V and 3 bases from J, the junction kept 10 bases outside the gene matches. CDR3 nucleotides: TGTGCCAGCAAGTTTGAGCGGGGGGTTCGCTACGAGCAGTACTTC. Protein sequence: CASKFERGVRYEQYF.

The V gene is TRBV4-2, the J gene TRBJ2-1; 9 bases agree with TRBD2. Germline V gene sequence: CDR1 LGHNA, CDR2 YNFKEQ. V dropped 4 bases and J dropped 0; count of bases not matched to a gene: 7. The CDR3 is 17 residues long. The CDR3: CASSPHKTSGSYNEQFF. CDR3 DNA sequence: TGTGCCAGCAGCCCGCACAAGACTAGCGGCTCCTACAATGAGCAGTTCTTC.

The V call is TRBV6-1, the J call TRBJ2-5, with D perhaps matching TRBD1 (6 bases). The DNA end lines up better with TRBJ2-7; the J call may be wrong. The CDR3 is made up of 15 amino acids. Germline V lookup: CDR1 MNHNS, CDR2 SASEGT. CDR3 sequence reads: CASSEDPTGRYEQYF. DNA of the CDR3: TGTGCCAGCAGTGAAGACCCGACAGGTCGCTACGAGCAGTACTTC.